This section outlines one TCR beta chain sequence together with its context. These data originate in a study of cytomegalovirus exposure and HLA in healthy donors. CDR3 length: 13 amino acids. The germline V gene encodes CDR1 LNHDA and CDR2 SQIVND (reference sequence). With 1 base removed from V and 5 bases from J, the gap between germline ends came to 6 bases. The PCR ran on 60 Vbeta and 13 Jbeta primers. Libraries were prepared by immunoSEQ multiplex PCR; TCRdb keeps only in-frame clonotypes and omits some of them. The sample has about 140,000 clones, around 80% seen once. J is TRBJ2-1 and V is TRBV19; D gene uncertain. The clonotype originates from a man aged 18 to 30 in good health and CMV-seropositive. The sequencing sample was made of PBMCs. CDR3 sequence (DNA): TGTGCCAGTAGTATAGCCGGTGACAATGAGCAGTTCTTC. Its translation: CASSIAGDNEQFF.